Shown below are 25 T cell receptor beta chains from a single sample sequenced in a study of blood T cell repertoires in COVID-19. Libraries were prepared by immunoSEQ multiplex PCR; TCRdb keeps only in-frame clonotypes and omits some of them. The sample records about 310,000 clones, nearly 90% being singletons. Sequenced material: PBMCs or T cells enriched from blood (not recorded which). Source of these receptors: a woman aged 18-35 years with acute COVID-19.

J is TRBJ2-7 and V is TRBV28; 8 positions agree with TRBD1. This CDR3 region has 13 residues. Unmatched junction bases numbered 9, after V lost 10 bases and J lost 4 bases. Germline CDR1 MDHEN, CDR2 SYDVKM. CDR3 in amino acids: CAIRTGTDYEQYF. The CDR3, as DNA: TGTGCCATCAGGACAGGGACAGATTACGAGCAGTACTTC. Combining the CDR3 with reference TRBV28 and TRBJ2-7 gives the whole variable domain DVKVTQSSRYLVKRTGEKVFLECVQDMDHENMFWYRQDPGLGLRLIYFSYDVKMKEKGDIPEGYSVSREKKERFSLILESASTNQTSMYLCAIRTGTDYEQYFGPGTRLTVT.

The CDR3: CASSLQGESYNEQFF. CDR3 in DNA: TGTGCCAGCAGTCTACAGGGGGAGTCCTACAATGAGCAGTTCTTC. The V and J genes are TRBV27 and TRBJ2-1; 8 nucleotides agree with TRBD1. CDR1 and CDR2 (germline): MNHEY, SMNVEV (reference sequence). V lost 5 bases and J lost 1; bases outside the gene matches: 4. CDR3 length: 15 amino acids.

The gene calls are TRBV28 and TRBJ2-3, with TRBD2 matching over 9 bases. Germline values: CDR1 MDHEN, CDR2 SYDVKM. The CDR3 is 15 amino acids. The V segment lost 2 bases and the J segment 14 bases; nucleotides outside the gene matches: 14. The CDR3 bases are TGTGCCAGCAGTTTACAACAACCGGGACTAGCCGTATGGTATTTT. This sequence encodes CASSLQQPGLAVWYF.

The chain recombines TRBV29-1 with TRBJ2-3; TRBD2 aligns across 11 bases. V gave up 6 bases and J gave up 2 bases; unmatched junction bases: 4. The CDR3 has 14 amino acids. Germline lookup yields CDR1 SQVTM and CDR2 ANQGSEA. CDR3: CSVAGLAVTDTQYF. Written as DNA, the CDR3 is TGCAGCGTCGCGGGACTAGCGGTCACAGATACGCAGTATTTT.

The chain couples TRBV6-1 to TRBJ2-7, with TRBD1 matching over 7 bases. Germline lookup yields CDR1 MNHNS and CDR2 SASEGT. There are 17 residues in the CDR3. V trimming: 4 bases; J trimming: 0 bases; junction bases outside the gene matches: 12. The DNA for the CDR3 is TGTGCCAGCAGTGTCTTCGCGACAGGGTATATCTCCTACGAGCAGTACTTC. This translates into CASSVFATGYISYEQYF.

The chain joins TRBV7-2 to TRBJ1-5; 8 bases align to TRBD1. CDR1 SGHTA and CDR2 FQGNSA come from the germline V gene. The CDR3 totals 17 residues. J was trimmed by 0 bases and V by 1 base; bases with no gene match: 5. CDR3 sequence (DNA): TGTGCCAGCAGCTTAGGTTACAGGGGGTTTAGCAATCAGCCCCAGCATTTT. Translation gives CASSLGYRGFSNQPQHF.

The chain couples TRBV5-1 to TRBJ2-7; TRBD1 agrees at 10 bases. After removal of 3 bases from V and 0 bases from J, the junction contained 3 bases not matched to a gene. Germline CDR1 is SGHRS and CDR2 is YFSETQ. The CDR3 loop spans 15 amino acids. CDR3 sequence (DNA): TGCGCCAGCAGCTGGGGGGACAGGGGCTCCTACGAGCAGTACTTC. Encoded protein: CASSWGDRGSYEQYF. The full variable domain, with the rest looked up from reference TRBV5-1 and TRBJ2-7, is KAGVTQTPRYLIKTRGQQVTLSCSPISGHRSVSWYQQTPGQGLQFLFEYFSETQRNKGNFPGRFSGRQFSNSRSEMNVSTLELGDSALYLCASSWGDRGSYEQYFGPGTRLTVT.

The chain employs TRBV9 and TRBJ1-2; 7 nucleotides match TRBD1. Germline loops: CDR1 SGDLS, CDR2 YYNGEE. Trimming took 3 bases from V and 8 from J; bases not matched to a gene: 13. The CDR3 is 15 amino acids. The CDR3 reads CASSEQEGALLGYTF. CDR3 sequence (DNA): TGTGCCAGCAGCGAACAGGAGGGGGCCTTATTGGGCTACACCTTC.

This chain joins TRBV7-9 and TRBJ1-1, with 8 positions matching TRBD1. CDR3 size: 14 residues. Germline-derived CDR1 and CDR2 are SEHNR and FQNEAQ (reference sequence). V gave up 5 bases and J gave up 4 bases; unmatched junction bases: 6. The CDR3 loop reads CASSETGEATEAFF. The CDR3 DNA sequence: TGTGCCAGCAGCGAGACAGGGGAGGCCACTGAAGCTTTCTTT. Full variable domain (rest looked up from reference TRBV7-9 and TRBJ1-1): DTGVSQNPRHKITKRGQNVTFRCDPISEHNRLYWYRQTLGQGPEFLTYFQNEAQLEKSRLLSDRFSAERPKGSFSTLEIQRTEQGDSAMYLCASSETGEATEAFFGQGTRLTVV.

This chain joins TRBV10-2 and TRBJ2-7; TRBD1 matches 7 bases. The CDR3 spans 15 residues. Germline CDR1 reads WSHSY; CDR2 reads SAAADI. The trim removed 6 bases at V and 0 bases at J, leaving 8 bases unmatched. CDR3 region: CASRPDRPASYEQYF. CDR3 bases: TGCGCCAGCAGGCCGGACAGGCCCGCCTCCTACGAGCAGTACTTC.

The chain joins TRBV5-1 to TRBJ2-2; TRBD1 is a possible D gene (5 bases). V shed 3 bases and J shed 13 bases, with 22 bases lying between them. CDR3 size: 15 residues. From germline, CDR1 is SGHRS and CDR2 YFSETQ. CDR3 nucleotides: TGCGCCAGCAGCTGGGCCGGGCCAAGGGGTGACGGGCTGTTTTTT. Translation gives CASSWAGPRGDGLFF.

V is TRBV5-6 and J is TRBJ1-2; the match to TRBD1 covers 9 bases. Per germline, CDR1 SGHDT and CDR2 YYEEEE. With V trimmed by 4 bases and J by 8 bases, 6 bases remained unmatched. This CDR3 comprises 13 residues. CDR3 coding DNA: TGTGCCAGCAGCGTATGGACAGGGGAGGGCTACACCTTC. Its protein product is CASSVWTGEGYTF.

This clone was counted between two and nine times. The genes are TRBV19 and TRBJ1-1, with TRBD1 as a possible D gene (5 bases). The germline V and J ends were trimmed by 7 bases and 7 bases, with 13 bases remaining between them. The length of the CDR3 is 12 residues. The germline CDR1 and CDR2 sequences are LNHDA and SQIVND (reference sequence). The CDR3 bases are TGTGCCAGTAAGGTAGGGGCCAATGAAGCTTTCTTT. It yields the protein CASKVGANEAFF.

The genes are TRBV5-1 and TRBJ1-2; D is possibly TRBD1 (5 bases). Germline V gene sequence: CDR1 SGHRS, CDR2 YFSETQ. Trimming left V 0 bases short and J 8 bases short, with 17 bases between. CDR3 length equals 15 residues. The CDR3 bases are TGCGCCAGCAGCTTGGAGTGGACGGGGGGAGAAGGCTACACCTTC. This sequence encodes CASSLEWTGGEGYTF.

Here the CDR3 DNA reads TGTGCCAGCAGTTATAGCGGGACTACGAACACCGGGGAGCTGTTTTTT. Translated, it gives CASSYSGTTNTGELFF. The J gene is TRBJ2-2, the V gene TRBV27, with TRBD2 matching over 8 bases. V shed 4 bases, J shed 0 bases, and the junction held 4 bases outside the gene matches. From germline, CDR1 is MNHEY and CDR2 SMNVEV (reference sequence). This CDR3 spans 16 amino acids.

The chain carries TRBV2 and TRBJ2-7, with 7 bases aligning to TRBD1. Germline CDR1 and CDR2: SNHLY and FYNNEI. Trimming took 6 bases from V and 4 from J; bases not matched to a gene: 27. The CDR3 contains 20 residues. The chain's CDR3 is CASRAPRDSEFAARMYEQYF. DNA for the CDR3: TGTGCCAGCAGGGCTCCCCGGGACAGCGAATTTGCGGCTAGGATGTACGAGCAGTACTTC. The entire variable domain, with the rest obtained from reference TRBV2 and TRBJ2-7, is as follows: EPEVTQTPSHQVTQMGQEVILRCVPISNHLYFYWYRQILGQKVEFLVSFYNNEISEKSEIFDDQFSVERPDGSNFTLKIRSTKLEDSAMYFCASRAPRDSEFAARMYEQYFGPGTRLTVT.

This sequence joins TRBV10-3 and TRBJ1-5; TRBD1 matches at 10 bases. Germline V gene lookup returns CDR1 ENHRY and CDR2 SYGVKD. V shed 6 bases and J 5 bases; nucleotides not matched to a gene: 4. CDR3 length equals 14 residues. CDR3 loop: CAISGTGADQPQHF. The CDR3 DNA is TGTGCCATCAGCGGGACAGGGGCGGATCAGCCCCAGCATTTT.

The V call is TRBV6-5, the J call TRBJ1-5; no firm D call. Germline CDR1 reads MNHEY; CDR2 reads SVGAGI. The CDR3 contains 15 residues. V dropped 7 bases and J dropped 0 bases, with 13 bases sitting between them. CDR3 region: CASNKGGSSNQPQHF. The CDR3 DNA reads TGTGCCAGCAACAAAGGCGGCAGTAGCAATCAGCCCCAGCATTTT.

This chain links TRBV20-1 with TRBJ2-1; 7 positions agree with TRBD2. CDR1 is DFQATT, CDR2 SNEGSKA, per germline (reference sequence). The J segment lost 3 bases and the V segment lost 3 bases, leaving 11 bases of the junction unmatched. The CDR3 runs to 16 residues. The CDR3 nucleotides read TGCAGTGCTAGTTTGGGGGGGGAACTCGTCTACAATGAGCAGTTCTTC. Its protein is CSASLGGELVYNEQFF.

This chain connects TRBV6-5 to TRBJ1-6; D is unresolved. Germline values: CDR1 MNHEY, CDR2 SVGAGI. The CDR3 sequence is 14 residues long. The V end lost 7 bases, the J end lost 8 bases, and 15 bases lay between the germline ends. The CDR3 loop reads CASMESGLHSPLHF. In DNA, the CDR3 is TGTGCCAGCATGGAATCGGGTTTGCATTCACCCCTCCACTTT.

The chain joins TRBV19 to TRBJ2-1, with D unclear. CDR1 and CDR2 (germline): LNHDA, SQIVND (reference sequence). The CDR3 has 14 residues. V gave up 7 bases and J gave up 2 bases, with 12 bases separating them. The CDR3: CASTPGNTYNEQFF. CDR3 DNA: TGTGCCAGTACTCCGGGTAATACCTACAATGAGCAGTTCTTC.

The chain couples TRBV4-1 to TRBJ2-4; possible D gene TRBD2, 5 bases. CDR1 is MGHRA, CDR2 YSYEKL, per germline. The V end was cut by 4 bases, the J end by 9 bases, with 16 bases between. The length of the CDR3 is 14 residues. In DNA, the CDR3 is TGCGCCAGCAGCCCCGACTACGGCCGGGGCATTCAGTACTTC. Amino acids: CASSPDYGRGIQYF.

The V gene is TRBV18, the J gene TRBJ2-7; possible D gene TRBD2, 6 bases. Germline V gives CDR1 KGHSH, CDR2 LQKENI. This CDR3 region has 15 residues. V was trimmed by 1 base and J by 0 bases, leaving 10 bases between them. CDR3 region: CASSPRAGDSYEQYF. CDR3 sequence (DNA): TGTGCCAGCTCACCACGAGCGGGCGACTCCTACGAGCAGTACTTC.

The V call is TRBV28, the J call TRBJ1-5; D is uncertain. From germline, CDR1 is MDHEN and CDR2 SYDVKM. Between the trimmed V and J ends, which lost 2 bases and 5 bases, there was a span of 10 bases. The CDR3 has 14 residues. CDR3 sequence reads: CASSLTDRYQPQHF. The CDR3 nucleotides are TGTGCCAGCAGTTTAACAGACCGTTATCAGCCCCAGCATTTT.

Written as DNA, the CDR3 is TGTGCCAGCAGTTTAATCACGGACAGGGGGCGCTTAATTCAGCCCCAGCATTTT. Residues: CASSLITDRGRLIQPQHF. This chain connects TRBV28 to TRBJ1-5; TRBD1 matches at 11 bases. The CDR3 loop spans 18 amino acids. V lost 2 bases, J lost 6 bases, and 12 bases stayed unmatched. Germline V CDR1 and CDR2: MDHEN, SYDVKM.